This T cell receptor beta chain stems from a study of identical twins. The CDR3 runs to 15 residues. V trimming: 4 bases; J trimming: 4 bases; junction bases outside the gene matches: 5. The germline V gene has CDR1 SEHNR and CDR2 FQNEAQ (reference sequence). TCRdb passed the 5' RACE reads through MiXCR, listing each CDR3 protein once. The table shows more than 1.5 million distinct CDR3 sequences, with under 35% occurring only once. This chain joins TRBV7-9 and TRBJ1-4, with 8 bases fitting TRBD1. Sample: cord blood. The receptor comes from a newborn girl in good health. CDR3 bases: TGTGCCAGCAGCTCCCTGACAGGGGATAATGAAAAACTGTTTTTT. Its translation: CASSSLTGDNEKLFF.